Following are 5 T cell receptor beta chains from one sample sequenced in a study of memory CD4+ T cells and cytomegalovirus serostatus. Single viable CD3+CD4+CD8-CD45RO+ cells were sorted as the memory CD4+ T cells. Measured with immunoSEQ multiplex PCR; TCRdb has only the in-frame clones, and not every one. The sample carries some 65,000 clones, about 78% recorded once. Sequencing was done on a sample of memory CD4+ T cells from blood. These TCRs come from an adult in good health and CMV-seronegative. Some clones in this sample may be carry-over from other donors' samples.

This sequence joins TRBV9 and TRBJ2-1; 9 bases are a match to TRBD2. Unmatched junction bases numbered 5, after V lost 2 bases and J lost 2 bases. Germline V gene data show CDR1 as SGDLS and CDR2 as YYNGEE. This CDR3 spans 16 amino acids. CDR3 DNA sequence: TGTGCCAGCAGCGTTATTAGCGGGAGCACCTACAATGAGCAGTTCTTC. Amino acids: CASSVISGSTYNEQFF.

The chain is built from TRBV7-9 and TRBJ2-7, with D possibly matching TRBD1 (6 bases). The CDR3 loop spans 12 amino acids. Germline assignment: CDR1 SEHNR and CDR2 FQNEAQ (reference sequence). V was pared by 1 base and J by 7 bases, with 8 bases between. The CDR3, as DNA: TGTGCCAGCAGCTTAGTGCAGGGGGAGCAGTACTTC. Residues: CASSLVQGEQYF.

The rearrangement uses TRBV7-2 and TRBJ2-7, with D maybe TRBD1 (6 bases). Trimming left V 5 bases short and J 2 bases short, with 16 bases between. The CDR3 runs 15 residues. CDR1 is SGHTA and CDR2 is FQGNSA in the germline V gene. In nucleotides, the CDR3 is TGTGCCAGCAGCCTAGATCCACAGGGCACCTACGAGCAGTACTTC. Protein product: CASSLDPQGTYEQYF.

This chain connects TRBV28 to TRBJ1-4; D remains ambiguous. V was trimmed by 6 bases and J by 8 bases, leaving 7 bases between them. Germline V gene lookup returns CDR1 MDHEN and CDR2 SYDVKM. The CDR3 has 11 residues. The DNA of the CDR3 is TGTGCCAGCAGCAAGAACGAAAAACTGTTTTTT. This gives the protein CASSKNEKLFF.

The genes are TRBV6-1 and TRBJ2-5; 9 positions agree with TRBD1. CDR3 size: 14 residues. V dropped 8 bases and J dropped 5; count of bases not matched to a gene: 9. The germline CDR1 and CDR2 sequences are MNHNS and SASEGT. The CDR3 spells CASGGQGRWETQYF. The CDR3 DNA reads as TGTGCCAGCGGGGGACAGGGTCGTTGGGAGACCCAGTACTTC.